One sample yielded the 18 T cell receptor beta chains listed below, sequenced in a study of blood T cell repertoires in COVID-19 (dated by TCRdb to the early 2020s). The library relied on the immunoSEQ multiplex PCR assay. TCRdb's version of the immuneACCESS table is confined to in-frame rearrangements and falls short of the full clone set. An unresolved V gene accounts for under half of the shortfall where checked; the remainder is of unknown origin. The sample data list 120,000 or so clones, and 85% to 90% of these were observed just once. 6.6% of the sample lies in the top ten. Sequenced: peripheral blood. All receptors come from a man at least 80 years old with active or convalescent COVID-19.

The rearrangement joins TRBV18 to TRBJ2-5, with D tentatively TRBD1 (5 bases). Deletions cut 4 bases from V and 2 bases from J, with 11 bases between. The CDR3 spans 14 residues. Germline-derived CDR1 and CDR2 are KGHSH and LQKENI. The DNA of the CDR3 is TGTGCCAGCTCACTTGGGGCCGTACAAGAGACCCAGTACTTC. Protein: CASSLGAVQETQYF.

The rearrangement uses TRBV3-1 (or the pseudogene TRBV3-2) and TRBJ2-7; 7 positions match TRBD1. Losses at the gene ends were 6 bases for V and 0 bases for J; bases not matched to a gene: 5. The CDR3 is made up of 14 amino acids. The germline V gene has CDR1 LGHDT and CDR2 YNNKEL (reference sequence). The CDR3 DNA reads as TGTGCCAGCAGTTTGGACAGGTACTCCTACGAGCAGTACTTC. Translating it yields CASSLDRYSYEQYF.

The V call is TRBV7-2, the J call TRBJ2-7, with D possibly matching TRBD2 (5 bases). V was clipped by 5 bases and J by 5 bases, with 16 bases between them. Germline V gene sequence: CDR1 SGHTA, CDR2 FQGNSA. This CDR3 has 14 residues. CDR3 sequence reads: CASSLVRAGDEQYF. The CDR3 DNA reads as TGTGCCAGCAGCCTTGTGAGGGCTGGTGACGAGCAGTACTTC.

The chain combines TRBV28 with TRBJ2-6, with a possible D match to TRBD1 (5 bases). Trimming removed 5 bases from V and 0 bases from J, with 8 bases in between. CDR3 size: 15 residues. CDR1 and CDR2 (germline): MDHEN, SYDVKM. CDR3 nucleotides: TGTGCCAGCAGTCCTCAGGGCTCTGGGGCCAACGTCCTGACTTTC. Encoded protein: CASSPQGSGANVLTF. Together with reference TRBV28 and TRBJ2-6, the CDR3 gives the full variable domain: DVKVTQSSRYLVKRTGEKVFLECVQDMDHENMFWYRQDPGLGLRLIYFSYDVKMKEKGDIPEGYSVSREKKERFSLILESASTNQTSMYLCASSPQGSGANVLTFGAGSRLTVL.

The chain recombines TRBV3-1 (or the pseudogene TRBV3-2) with TRBJ2-7, with 9 positions matching TRBD1. Germline V gives CDR1 LGHDT, CDR2 YNNKEL (reference sequence). CDR3 length equals 13 residues. The trim removed 4 bases at V and 6 bases at J, leaving 4 bases unmatched. The CDR3 nucleotides read TGTGCCAGCAGCCCCGGGACAGGGTTCGAGCAGTACTTC. Protein: CASSPGTGFEQYF.

V usage is TRBV29-1 and J usage is TRBJ2-3, with D tentatively TRBD2 (6 bases). The V and J ends lost 4 bases and 1 base respectively, with 15 bases between them. The CDR3 runs 15 residues. Germline V lookup: CDR1 SQVTM, CDR2 ANQGSEA. The CDR3 loop is CSVGSGRDRTDTQYF. CDR3 sequence (DNA): TGCAGCGTTGGGTCGGGGCGGGACCGCACAGATACGCAGTATTTT.

The rearrangement joins TRBV29-1 to TRBJ2-1; 7 positions match TRBD2. V was pared by 3 bases and J by 1 base, with 3 bases of the junction left unmatched. Looked up from germline, CDR1 is SQVTM and CDR2 is ANQGSEA. This CDR3 has 14 residues. The CDR3 DNA reads TGCAGCGTTGACGTGGGAGGGTCCTACAATGAGCAGTTCTTC. This encodes CSVDVGGSYNEQFF.

V gene TRBV24-1 combines with J gene TRBJ2-7; 11 bases are shared with TRBD1. Germline trimming cut 4 bases from V and 7 bases from J; bases unmatched to any gene: 8. In germline, CDR1 is KGHDR, CDR2 SFDVKD. There are 15 residues in the CDR3. The CDR3 reads CATSDGQGARWEQYF. CDR3 bases: TGTGCCACCAGTGACGGACAGGGGGCTCGGTGGGAGCAGTACTTC.

The rearrangement uses TRBV19 and TRBJ1-1; 7 nucleotides agree with TRBD1. There are 14 residues in the CDR3. Germline CDR1 LNHDA, CDR2 SQIVND (reference sequence). V lost 5 bases to trimming and J lost 5 bases; unmatched junction nucleotides: 8. The CDR3 region is CASSLQTGRTEAFF. The CDR3 coding sequence is TGTGCCAGTAGTCTTCAGACAGGGCGGACTGAAGCTTTCTTT.

The chain combines TRBV20-1 with TRBJ2-5, with D tentatively TRBD2 (6 bases). The ends were cut back, 3 bases at V and 9 bases at J, with 8 bases in the middle. CDR3 size: 10 residues. In germline, CDR1 is DFQATT, CDR2 SNEGSKA (reference sequence). Here the CDR3 reads CSASRLAQYF. The DNA of the CDR3 is TGCAGTGCTAGCCGACTAGCCCAGTACTTC.

J is TRBJ2-3 and V is TRBV6-1; the D gene is possibly TRBD1 (5 bases). The CDR3 has 15 amino acids. Germline-derived CDR1 and CDR2 are MNHNS and SASEGT. Trimming took 3 bases from V and 2 from J, leaving 12 bases between them. The CDR3, as DNA: TGTGCCAGCAGTGAGCGACGACAGTACACAGATACGCAGTATTTT. Its translation is CASSERRQYTDTQYF.

The chain carries TRBV12-3 or TRBV12-4 and TRBJ1-2; D is possibly TRBD1 (6 bases). The CDR3 sequence is 11 residues long. Trimming removed 6 bases at V and 8 bases at J, with 10 bases between. CDR3 in amino acids: CASSLGQGYTF. The CDR3 bases are TGTGCCAGCAGCCTGGGACAAGGCTACACCTTC.

This chain joins TRBV2 and TRBJ2-3; D uncertain. This CDR3 is 12 amino acids long. V lost 4 bases and J 1 base, leaving 3 bases between the germline ends. In germline, CDR1 is SNHLY, CDR2 FYNNEI. This CDR3 is CASSARTDTQYF. The CDR3 DNA is TGTGCCAGCAGTGCTCGCACAGATACGCAGTATTTT.

The J gene is TRBJ2-6, the V gene TRBV5-1; 7 positions match TRBD1. CDR1 is SGHRS, CDR2 YFSETQ, per germline. Unmatched junction bases numbered 3, after V lost 0 bases and J lost 0 bases. There are 17 residues in the CDR3. The CDR3 is CASSLGGQSSGANVLTF. The CDR3 DNA sequence: TGCGCCAGCAGCTTGGGGGGACAGTCCTCTGGGGCCAACGTCCTGACTTTC.

This clone was seen a few times. The chain carries TRBV29-1 and TRBJ2-7; maybe TRBD1 (5 bases). The germline V gene has CDR1 SQVTM and CDR2 ANQGSEA. CDR3 length: 12 amino acids. Trimming shortened V by 2 bases and J by 5 bases, and 10 bases separated the two germline ends. The CDR3 loop reads CSVEYPGNEQYF. CDR3 coding DNA: TGCAGCGTTGAATATCCAGGGAACGAGCAGTACTTC.

The CDR3 bases are TGTGCCAGCAGCTTAACGGGCACGACAGGGGACTATGGCTACACCTTC. Translated: CASSLTGTTGDYGYTF. The genes are TRBV7-3 and TRBJ1-2; TRBD1 aligns across 8 bases. The CDR3 runs 16 residues. With 0 bases clipped from V and 3 bases from J, the junction kept 6 bases outside the gene matches. CDR1 SGHTA and CDR2 FQGTGA come from the germline V gene.

The V gene is TRBV19, the J gene TRBJ2-2; a weak D match, TRBD2 (5 bases). CDR1 LNHDA and CDR2 SQIVND come from the germline V gene (reference sequence). Trimming shortened V by 2 bases and J by 4 bases, and 14 bases separated the two germline ends. This CDR3 region has 16 residues. CDR3 residues: CASSIRSGVGTGELFF. CDR3 bases: TGTGCCAGTAGTATACGGTCCGGGGTAGGCACCGGGGAGCTGTTTTTT. The full variable domain, with the rest looked up from reference TRBV19 and TRBJ2-2, is DGGITQSPKYLFRKEGQNVTLSCEQNLNHDAMYWYRQDPGQGLRLIYYSQIVNDFQKGDIAEGYSVSREKKESFPLTVTSAQKNPTAFYLCASSIRSGVGTGELFFGEGSRLTVL.

The chain recombines TRBV30 with TRBJ1-5; D is unclear. Germline V gives CDR1 GTSNPN, CDR2 SVGIG (reference sequence). V lost 3 bases, J lost 0 bases, and 6 bases lay in between. The CDR3 has 13 residues. CDR3 loop: CAWSHYSNQPQHF. The CDR3 coding sequence is TGTGCCTGGAGCCACTATAGCAATCAGCCCCAGCATTTT.